Following are 32 T cell receptor beta chains from one sample sequenced in a study of T cell responses to AZD1222 COVID-19 vaccine. Data came from immunoSEQ multiplex PCR; TCRdb stores just in-frame clones and leaves some out. The data hold some 170,000 clones, with roughly 91% observed a single time. The sample here was peripheral blood, taken on day 0 of AZD1222 vaccination. These receptors were obtained from an adult in good health.

V usage is TRBV5-6 and J usage is TRBJ2-7; no clear D. The CDR3 covers 12 residues. Trimming cost V 4 bases and J 6 bases, with 11 bases left between them. The V gene's germline CDR1 is SGHDT and CDR2 YYEEEE. The CDR3 DNA reads as TGTGCCAGCAGCCCGGGTCCGTCCGAGCAGTACTTC. Its protein is CASSPGPSEQYF. Full variable domain (remainder filled in from reference TRBV5-6 and TRBJ2-7): DAGVTQSPTHLIKTRGQQVTLRCSPKSGHDTVSWYQQALGQGPQFIFQYYEEEERQRGNFPDRFSGHQFPNYSSELNVNALLLGDSALYLCASSPGPSEQYFGPGTRLTVT.

The chain joins TRBV4-3 to TRBJ2-3; D possibly corresponds to TRBD2 (6 bases). The CDR3 consists of 13 residues. V lost 2 bases to trimming and J lost 4 bases, with 7 bases between them. CDR1 and CDR2 from the germline V gene are LGHNA and YSLEER. The CDR3 DNA reads TGCGCCAGCAGCCAAACTAGCTCAGATACGCAGTATTTT. It specifies CASSQTSSDTQYF.

This chain uses TRBV6-2 or TRBV6-3 with TRBJ2-2; D is ambiguous. V was trimmed by 5 bases and J by 5 bases, leaving 9 bases between them. The CDR3 sequence is 13 residues long. Germline V CDR1 and CDR2: MNHEY, SVGEGT. In DNA, the CDR3 is TGTGCCAGCAGTCCCGGGCCTACCGGGGAGCTGTTTTTT. This gives the protein CASSPGPTGELFF.

The CDR3 coding sequence is TGCGCCAGCAGTGAAGATTCAGGGGTCGCTAACAATGAGCAGTTCTTC. Its protein is CASSEDSGVANNEQFF. V usage is TRBV10-1 and J usage is TRBJ2-1; TRBD1 might be the D (6 bases). Looked up from germline, CDR1 is WNHNN and CDR2 is SYGVQD (reference sequence). The CDR3 totals 16 residues. V dropped 3 bases and J dropped 5 bases, with 17 bases sitting between them.

The chain is built from TRBV5-6 and TRBJ2-7; D remains unclear. This CDR3 has 16 amino acids. Germline lookup yields CDR1 SGHDT and CDR2 YYEEEE. V lost 0 bases to trimming and J lost 0 bases, with 13 bases between them. This CDR3 reads CASSLGKLLSSYEQYF. Here the CDR3 DNA reads TGTGCCAGCAGCTTGGGTAAACTTCTGAGCTCCTACGAGCAGTACTTC.

The chain joins TRBV7-9 to TRBJ2-1; TRBD2 might be the D (5 bases). This CDR3 has 11 amino acids. V lost 8 bases, J lost 7 bases, and 9 bases lay in between. CDR1 SEHNR and CDR2 FQNEAQ come from the germline V gene (reference sequence). CDR3 in amino acids: CASLSGNEQFF. The CDR3 nucleotides read TGTGCCAGCTTGTCGGGGAATGAGCAGTTCTTC.

The V gene is TRBV6-5, the J gene TRBJ2-7; either TRBD1 or TRBD2 may supply D (6 bases each). CDR3 length equals 14 residues. Germline V gives CDR1 MNHEY, CDR2 SVGAGI. Trimming removed 6 bases from V and 9 bases from J, with 21 bases in between. The CDR3 loop is CASRSPGARGRQYF. The CDR3 DNA follows: TGTGCCAGCAGATCGCCGGGAGCCAGGGGCAGGCAGTACTTC.

The genes are TRBV7-8 and TRBJ1-2, with no clear D. The V end lost 3 bases, the J end lost 7 bases, and 15 bases lay between the germline ends. This CDR3 contains 14 residues. Germline CDR1 is SGHVS and CDR2 is FQNEAQ. DNA of the CDR3: TGTGCCAGCAGCTTTAAGACGAGGTTCGGTGGCTACACCTTC. Residues: CASSFKTRFGGYTF.

This chain connects TRBV19 to TRBJ1-3; TRBD1 matches 7 bases. Trimming removed 6 bases from V and 4 bases from J; junction bases left unmatched: 6. Germline assignment: CDR1 LNHDA and CDR2 SQIVND (reference sequence). The CDR3 extends over 14 amino acids. CDR3 in amino acids: CASREGAQGNTIYF. CDR3 DNA: TGTGCCAGTAGGGAGGGGGCGCAAGGAAACACCATATATTTT.

The rearrangement joins TRBV19 to TRBJ1-6, with D maybe TRBD1 (5 bases). The V and J ends lost 8 bases and 3 bases respectively, with 14 bases between them. The CDR3 length is 15 residues. Germline CDR1 is LNHDA and CDR2 is SQIVND (reference sequence). CDR3 in amino acids: CASERGGDYNSPLHF. In DNA form, the CDR3 reads TGTGCCAGTGAAAGGGGAGGAGACTATAATTCACCCCTCCACTTT.

The chain couples TRBV11-3 to TRBJ1-1; TRBD1 might be the D (5 bases). Germline V gene sequence: CDR1 SGHNT, CDR2 YENEEA. V shed 1 base and J shed 11 bases, with 14 bases lying between them. This CDR3 has 13 residues. In DNA, the CDR3 is TGTGCCAGCAGCTTAGGGACCCGGGGGAAGGCTTTCTTT. This gives the protein CASSLGTRGKAFF.

The gene calls are TRBV20-1 and TRBJ1-1, with D hard to call. Germline CDR1 reads DFQATT; CDR2 reads SNEGSKA (reference sequence). The CDR3 sequence is 10 residues long. V was clipped by 6 bases and J by 8 bases, with 10 bases between them. The CDR3 here is CSAELGEAFF. DNA of the CDR3: TGCAGTGCCGAACTCGGGGAAGCTTTCTTT.

J is TRBJ1-3 and V is TRBV10-2; possible D gene TRBD1, 5 bases. The CDR3 is 16 amino acids. The V and J ends lost 5 bases and 0 bases respectively, with 14 bases between them. The germline V gene encodes CDR1 WSHSY and CDR2 SAAADI. This CDR3 reads CASSRRVGGSGNTIYF. The CDR3 nucleotides are TGCGCCAGCAGTAGGCGGGTCGGGGGCTCTGGAAACACCATATATTTT.

V gene TRBV6-5 combines with J gene TRBJ1-1; no clear D. V was cut by 2 bases and J by 7 bases, with 14 bases left in between. This CDR3 is built from 14 residues. The germline gives CDR1 MNHEY, CDR2 SVGAGI. The CDR3 DNA reads TGTGCCAGCAGTTACGGCAGAGATTCCAGTGAAGCTTTCTTT. Residues: CASSYGRDSSEAFF.

This clone came up a few times. The chain uses TRBV18 and TRBJ1-3; D gene unclear. Per the germline V gene, CDR1 is KGHSH and CDR2 is LQKENI. V lost 2 bases and J lost 0, with 17 bases in between. The CDR3 is 18 residues long. The CDR3, as DNA: TGTGCCAGCTCACCAGGAAGAGGCAGGCCCAACTCTGGAAACACCATATATTTT. This sequence encodes CASSPGRGRPNSGNTIYF.

This sequence joins TRBV7-9 and TRBJ1-4, with D unresolved. Germline values: CDR1 SEHNR, CDR2 FQNEAQ (reference sequence). The length of the CDR3 is 12 residues. With 5 bases removed from V and 12 bases from J, the gap between germline ends came to 13 bases. The CDR3 nucleotides read TGTGCCAGCAGCCATGCGGGGAAACAACTGTTTTTT. It specifies CASSHAGKQLFF.

This clone has only a few counts. The chain couples TRBV7-9 to TRBJ2-7; D is undetermined. Looked up from germline, CDR1 is SEHNR and CDR2 is FQNEAQ (reference sequence). Trimming shortened V by 5 bases and J by 2 bases, and 7 bases separated the two germline ends. This CDR3 is built from 12 residues. CDR3 residues: CASSPRTYEQYF. CDR3 in DNA: TGTGCCAGCAGCCCCCGGACCTACGAGCAGTACTTC.

V usage is TRBV7-6 and J usage is TRBJ2-5; D might be TRBD2 (6 bases). Germline CDR1 and CDR2: SGHVS and FNYEAQ. V was shortened by 9 bases and J by 2 bases, with 16 bases between the two germline ends. CDR3 size: 14 residues. The CDR3 sequence is CASSRDSGQETQYF. In nucleotides, the CDR3 is TGTGCCAGTTCCCGCGATAGCGGTCAAGAGACCCAGTACTTC. The full variable domain, completed using reference TRBV7-6 and TRBJ2-5, is GAGVSQSPRYKVTKRGQDVALRCDPISGHVSLYWYRQALGQGPEFLTYFNYEAQQDKSGLPNDRFSAERPEGSISTLTIQRTEQRDSAMYRCASSRDSGQETQYFGPGTRLLVL.

The chain links TRBV10-3 to TRBJ2-6; 10 bases align to TRBD1. CDR3 size: 21 residues. V gave up 6 bases and J gave up 2 bases; unmatched junction bases: 19. The germline gives CDR1 ENHRY, CDR2 SYGVKD. CDR3 amino acids: CAIRGIKAGTGDLAGANVLTF. The CDR3 coding sequence is TGTGCCATCAGGGGCATTAAAGCAGGGACAGGGGACTTGGCTGGGGCCAACGTCCTGACTTTC.

The chain employs TRBV28 and TRBJ1-1; no reliable D call. The CDR3 totals 16 residues. V dropped 3 bases and J dropped 2 bases, with 16 bases sitting between them. Per the germline V gene, CDR1 is MDHEN and CDR2 is SYDVKM. CDR3 in DNA: TGTGCCAGCAGTTTGAGGGTAGGCGGGCGCAACACTGAAGCTTTCTTT. Translating gives CASSLRVGGRNTEAFF.

This sequence joins TRBV15 and TRBJ1-5; perhaps TRBD1 as D (5 bases). The germline V gene encodes CDR1 LNHNV and CDR2 YYDKDF (reference sequence). The CDR3 covers 14 residues. Between the trimmed V and J ends, which lost 1 base and 3 bases, there was a span of 7 bases. Here the CDR3 DNA reads TGTGCCACCAGCAGAGGCAGGGACAATCAGCCCCAGCATTTT. Translation: CATSRGRDNQPQHF.

The J gene is TRBJ2-3, the V gene TRBV5-1; D is perhaps TRBD2 (5 bases). The V end lost 0 bases, the J end lost 7 bases, and 12 bases lay between the germline ends. The CDR3 length is 14 residues. In germline, CDR1 is SGHRS, CDR2 YFSETQ. In DNA form, the CDR3 reads TGCGCCAGCAGCTTGGGATCGGGGAGCTATACGCAGTATTTT. This encodes CASSLGSGSYTQYF.

The chain's CDR3 is CASSPPDSRTTGELFF. CDR3 coding DNA: TGTGCCAGCTCACCACCGGACTCTCGCACCACCGGGGAGCTGTTTTTT. The chain joins TRBV18 to TRBJ2-2; maybe TRBD2 (5 bases). Germline V gene sequence: CDR1 KGHSH, CDR2 LQKENI. The CDR3 has 16 residues. Trimming left V 0 bases short and J 4 bases short, with 12 bases between. The full variable domain, rest sourced from reference TRBV18 and TRBJ2-2, is NAGVMQNPRHLVRRRGQEARLRCSPMKGHSHVYWYRQLPEEGLKFMVYLQKENIIDESGMPKERFSAEFPKEGPSILRIQQVVRGDSAAYFCASSPPDSRTTGELFFGEGSRLTVL.

The CDR3 coding sequence is TGTGCCAGCAGTTTCGGGGGGACGTCTGGGAACACTGAAGCTTTCTTT. Amino acid sequence: CASSFGGTSGNTEAFF. The rearrangement joins TRBV28 to TRBJ1-1; D is possibly TRBD1 (5 bases). Trimming removed 3 bases from V and 1 base from J, with 15 bases in between. There are 16 residues in the CDR3. The germline gives CDR1 MDHEN, CDR2 SYDVKM.

This chain uses TRBV6-5 with TRBJ1-6; D unclear. The germline gives CDR1 MNHEY, CDR2 SVGAGI. The V gene lost 1 base and the J gene lost 7 bases, with 8 bases spanning the gap. CDR3 length: 14 amino acids. CDR3 sequence reads: CASSYFEGNSPLHF. The CDR3 DNA follows: TGTGCCAGCAGTTACTTCGAAGGGAATTCACCCCTCCACTTT.

The chain couples TRBV10-2 to TRBJ2-7; the D gene could be TRBD1 or TRBD2 (5 bases each). The germline V gene encodes CDR1 WSHSY and CDR2 SAAADI. Deletions cut 5 bases from V and 5 bases from J, with 16 bases between. The CDR3 covers 14 residues. Written as DNA, the CDR3 is TGCGCCAGCAGTCTGTCAAAGAGGGGCGACGAGCAGTACTTC. It yields the protein CASSLSKRGDEQYF.

The V gene is TRBV7-2, the J gene TRBJ2-1; D is perhaps TRBD2 (6 bases). The CDR3 is made up of 15 amino acids. The V end was cut by 4 bases, the J end by 0 bases, with 10 bases between. The germline V gene has CDR1 SGHTA and CDR2 FQGNSA. This CDR3 reads CASSSRETSYNEQFF. The CDR3 coding sequence is TGTGCCAGCAGCTCTCGGGAGACCTCCTACAATGAGCAGTTCTTC. Using reference TRBV7-2 and TRBJ2-1 for the parts outside the CDR3, the full variable domain is GAGVSQSPSNKVTEKGKDVELRCDPISGHTALYWYRQSLGQGLEFLIYFQGNSAPDKSGLPSDRFSAERTGGSVSTLTIQRTQQEDSAVYLCASSSRETSYNEQFFGPGTRLTVL.

This clone came up a few times. The chain has TRBV7-9 and TRBJ1-4; D is possibly TRBD1 (6 bases). Trimming removed 2 bases at V and 4 bases at J, with 14 bases between. Germline CDR1 and CDR2: SEHNR and FQNEAQ (reference sequence). This CDR3 spans 16 amino acids. The CDR3: CASSLQVGADNEKLFF. The DNA of the CDR3 is TGTGCCAGCAGCTTACAAGTGGGGGCCGATAATGAAAAACTGTTTTTT.

This clone has just a few counts. The CDR3 bases are TGTGCCAGCAGTTCTTTAGCAGATACGCAGTATTTT. Its translation: CASSSLADTQYF. The gene calls are TRBV6-6 and TRBJ2-3, with D unresolved. In germline, CDR1 is MNHNY, CDR2 SVGAGI (reference sequence). Between the trimmed V and J ends, which lost 4 bases and 4 bases, there was a span of 6 bases. The length of the CDR3 is 12 residues.

V and J are TRBV4-2 and TRBJ1-4, with TRBD1 as a possible D gene (5 bases). Trimming took 4 bases from V and 5 from J, leaving 17 bases between them. The CDR3 is 16 amino acids. The germline gives CDR1 LGHNA, CDR2 YNFKEQ. The CDR3 DNA sequence: TGTGCCAGCAGCCCTGGCCACGACGGACAAAATGAAAAACTGTTTTTT. As protein: CASSPGHDGQNEKLFF.

This chain links TRBV19 with TRBJ1-1, with TRBD1 as a possible D gene (6 bases). Trimming stripped 3 bases from V and 1 base from J, with 12 bases between. Germline V gene data show CDR1 as LNHDA and CDR2 as SQIVND (reference sequence). The CDR3 has 15 residues. For the CDR3, the DNA is TGTGCCAGTAGTATCTTACCCAGGGGGAACACTGAAGCTTTCTTT. Translating gives CASSILPRGNTEAFF.

The chain carries TRBV27 and TRBJ2-7; perhaps D is TRBD1 or TRBD2 (5 bases each). Germline V gene sequence: CDR1 MNHEY, CDR2 SMNVEV (reference sequence). CDR3 length: 14 residues. V shed 6 bases and J shed 0 bases, with 12 bases lying between them. The CDR3 DNA reads TGTGCCAGCAGCGTCCGGGACCTCTCCTACGAGCAGTACTTC. Translation: CASSVRDLSYEQYF.